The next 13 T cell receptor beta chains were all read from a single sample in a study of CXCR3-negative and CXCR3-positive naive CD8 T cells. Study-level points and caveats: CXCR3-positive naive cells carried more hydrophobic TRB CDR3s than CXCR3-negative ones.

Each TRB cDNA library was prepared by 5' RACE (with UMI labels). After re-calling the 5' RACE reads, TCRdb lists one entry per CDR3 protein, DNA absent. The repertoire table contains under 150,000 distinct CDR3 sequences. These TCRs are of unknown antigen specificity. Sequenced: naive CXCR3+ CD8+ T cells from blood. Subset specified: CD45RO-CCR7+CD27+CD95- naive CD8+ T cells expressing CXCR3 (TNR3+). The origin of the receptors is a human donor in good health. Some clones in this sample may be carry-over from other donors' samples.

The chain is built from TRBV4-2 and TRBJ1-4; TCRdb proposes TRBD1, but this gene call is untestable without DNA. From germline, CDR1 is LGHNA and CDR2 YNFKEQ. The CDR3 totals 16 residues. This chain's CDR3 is CASSSLNQGDNEKLFF.

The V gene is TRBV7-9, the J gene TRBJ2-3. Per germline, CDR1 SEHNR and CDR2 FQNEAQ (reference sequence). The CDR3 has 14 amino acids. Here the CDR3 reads CASSLERGKDTQYF. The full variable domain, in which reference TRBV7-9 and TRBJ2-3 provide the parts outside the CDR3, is DTGVSQNPRHKITKRGQNVTFRCDPISEHNRLYWYRQTLGQGPEFLTYFQNEAQLEKSRLLSDRFSAERPKGSFSTLEIQRTEQGDSAMYLCASSLERGKDTQYFGPGTRLTVL.

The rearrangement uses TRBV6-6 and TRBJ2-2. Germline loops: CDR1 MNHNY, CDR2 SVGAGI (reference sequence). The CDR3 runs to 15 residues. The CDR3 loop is CASSLATANTGELFF.

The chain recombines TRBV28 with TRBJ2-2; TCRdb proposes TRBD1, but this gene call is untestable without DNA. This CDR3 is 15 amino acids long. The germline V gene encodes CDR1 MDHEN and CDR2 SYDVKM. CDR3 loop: CASTPQGRGTGELFF.

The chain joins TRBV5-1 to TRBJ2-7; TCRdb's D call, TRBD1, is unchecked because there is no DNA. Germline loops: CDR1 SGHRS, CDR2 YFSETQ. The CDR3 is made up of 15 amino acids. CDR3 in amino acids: CASSSQGSADYEQYF.

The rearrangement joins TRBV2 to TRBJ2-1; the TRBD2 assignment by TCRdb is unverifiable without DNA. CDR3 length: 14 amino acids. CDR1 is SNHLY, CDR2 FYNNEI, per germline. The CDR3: CASLPELASHEQFF.

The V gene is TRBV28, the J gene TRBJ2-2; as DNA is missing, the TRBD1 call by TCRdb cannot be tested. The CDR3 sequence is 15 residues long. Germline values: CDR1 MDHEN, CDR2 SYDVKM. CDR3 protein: CASSPGRRYTGELFF.

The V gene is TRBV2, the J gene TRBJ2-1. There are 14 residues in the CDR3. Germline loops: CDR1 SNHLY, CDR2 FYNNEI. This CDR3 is CAPKEGDSYNEQFF.

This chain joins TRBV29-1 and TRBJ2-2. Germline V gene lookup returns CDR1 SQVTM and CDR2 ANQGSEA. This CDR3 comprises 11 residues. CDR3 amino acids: CSVHNAGELFF.

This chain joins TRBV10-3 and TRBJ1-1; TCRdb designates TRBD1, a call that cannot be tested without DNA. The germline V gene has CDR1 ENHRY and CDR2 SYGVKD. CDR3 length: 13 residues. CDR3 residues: CATRTGMNTEAFF.

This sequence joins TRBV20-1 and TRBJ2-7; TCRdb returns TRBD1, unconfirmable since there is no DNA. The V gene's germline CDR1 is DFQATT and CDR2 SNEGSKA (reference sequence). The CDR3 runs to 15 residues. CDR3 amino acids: CSARATGTSSYEQYF.

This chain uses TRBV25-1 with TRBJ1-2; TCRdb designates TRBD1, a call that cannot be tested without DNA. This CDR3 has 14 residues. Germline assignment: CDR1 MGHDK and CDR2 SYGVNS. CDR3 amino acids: CASSEFGQGVGYTF.

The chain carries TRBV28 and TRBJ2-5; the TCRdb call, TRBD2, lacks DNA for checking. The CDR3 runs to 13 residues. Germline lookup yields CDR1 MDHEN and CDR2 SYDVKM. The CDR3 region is CASSGTRRETQYF.